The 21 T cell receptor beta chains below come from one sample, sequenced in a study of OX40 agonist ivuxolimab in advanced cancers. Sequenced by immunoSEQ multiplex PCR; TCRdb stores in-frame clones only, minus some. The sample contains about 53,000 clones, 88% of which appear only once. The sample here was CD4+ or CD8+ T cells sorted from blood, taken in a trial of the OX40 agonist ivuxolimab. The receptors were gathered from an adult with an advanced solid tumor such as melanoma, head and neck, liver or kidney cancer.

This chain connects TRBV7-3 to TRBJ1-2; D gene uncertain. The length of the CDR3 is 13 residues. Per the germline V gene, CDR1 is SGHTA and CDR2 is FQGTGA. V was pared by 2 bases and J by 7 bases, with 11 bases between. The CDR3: CASSLGVEGGYTF. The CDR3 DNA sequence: TGTGCCAGCAGCTTAGGGGTGGAAGGTGGCTACACCTTC. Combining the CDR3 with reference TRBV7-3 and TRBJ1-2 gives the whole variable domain GAGVSQTPSNKVTEKGKYVELRCDPISGHTALYWYRQSLGQGPEFLIYFQGTGAADDSGLPNDRFFAVRPEGSVSTLKIQRTERGDSAVYLCASSLGVEGGYTFGSGTRLTVV.

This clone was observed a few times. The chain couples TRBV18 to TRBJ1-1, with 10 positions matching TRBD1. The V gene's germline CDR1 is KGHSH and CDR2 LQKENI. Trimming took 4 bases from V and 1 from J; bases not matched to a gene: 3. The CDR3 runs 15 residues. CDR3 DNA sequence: TGTGCCAGCTCACGGGACAGGGGCACGAACACTGAAGCTTTCTTT. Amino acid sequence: CASSRDRGTNTEAFF. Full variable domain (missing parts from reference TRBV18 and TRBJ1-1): NAGVMQNPRHLVRRRGQEARLRCSPMKGHSHVYWYRQLPEEGLKFMVYLQKENIIDESGMPKERFSAEFPKEGPSILRIQQVVRGDSAAYFCASSRDRGTNTEAFFGQGTRLTVV.

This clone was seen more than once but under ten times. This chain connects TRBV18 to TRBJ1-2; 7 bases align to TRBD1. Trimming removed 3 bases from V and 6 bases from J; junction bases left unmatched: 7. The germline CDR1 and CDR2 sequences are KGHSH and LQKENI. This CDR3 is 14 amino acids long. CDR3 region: CASSPDRQGDGYTF. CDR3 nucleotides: TGTGCCAGCTCACCGGACAGGCAAGGGGATGGCTACACCTTC.

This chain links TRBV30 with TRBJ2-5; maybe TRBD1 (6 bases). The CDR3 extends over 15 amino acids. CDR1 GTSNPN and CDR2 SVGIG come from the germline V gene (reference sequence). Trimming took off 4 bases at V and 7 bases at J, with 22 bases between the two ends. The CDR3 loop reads CAWNPRGTIRGTQYF. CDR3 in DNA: TGTGCCTGGAACCCTAGGGGGACAATTCGGGGGACCCAGTACTTC. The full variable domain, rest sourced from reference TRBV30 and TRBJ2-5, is SQTIHQWPATLVQPVGSPLSLECTVEGTSNPNLYWYRQAAGRGLQLLFYSVGIGQISSEVPQNLSASRPQDRQFILSSKKLLLSDSGFYLCAWNPRGTIRGTQYFGPGTRLLVL.

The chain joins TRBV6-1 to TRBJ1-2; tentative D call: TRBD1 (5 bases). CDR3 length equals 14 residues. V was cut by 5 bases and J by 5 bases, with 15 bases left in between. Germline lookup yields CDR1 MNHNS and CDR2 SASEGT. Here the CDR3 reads CASSLKTDLYGYTF. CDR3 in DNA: TGTGCCAGCAGTCTTAAGACAGATTTATATGGCTACACCTTC.

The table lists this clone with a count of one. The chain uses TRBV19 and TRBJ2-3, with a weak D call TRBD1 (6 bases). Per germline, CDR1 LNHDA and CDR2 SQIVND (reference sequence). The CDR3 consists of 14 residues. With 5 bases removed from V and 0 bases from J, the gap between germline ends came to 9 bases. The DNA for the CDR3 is TGTGCCAGTAGTGCCCAGGGGAGCACAGATACGCAGTATTTT. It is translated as CASSAQGSTDTQYF.

The CDR3 bases are TGTGCCAGCCGGGGCCCGAACACCGGGGAGCTGTTTTTT. Protein: CASRGPNTGELFF. The rearrangement links TRBV27 to TRBJ2-2; D is perhaps TRBD1 or TRBD2 (5 bases each). Looked up from germline, CDR1 is MNHEY and CDR2 is SMNVEV (reference sequence). The V and J ends lost 8 bases and 0 bases respectively, with 7 bases between them. The CDR3 extends over 13 amino acids.

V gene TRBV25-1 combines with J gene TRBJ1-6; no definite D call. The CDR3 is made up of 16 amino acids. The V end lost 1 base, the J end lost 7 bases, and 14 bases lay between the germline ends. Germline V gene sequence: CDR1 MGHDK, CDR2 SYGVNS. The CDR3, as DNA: TGTGCCAGCAGTGAATCCGGACCCGGGTTCAATTCACCCCTCCACTTT. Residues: CASSESGPGFNSPLHF.

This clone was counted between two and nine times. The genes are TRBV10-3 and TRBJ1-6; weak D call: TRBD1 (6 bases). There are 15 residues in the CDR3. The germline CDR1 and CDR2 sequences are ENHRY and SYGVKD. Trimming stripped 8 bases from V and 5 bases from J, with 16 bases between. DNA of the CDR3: TGTGCCATCTCCAAGGGGGATGGGCATAATTCACCCCTCCACTTT. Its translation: CAISKGDGHNSPLHF.

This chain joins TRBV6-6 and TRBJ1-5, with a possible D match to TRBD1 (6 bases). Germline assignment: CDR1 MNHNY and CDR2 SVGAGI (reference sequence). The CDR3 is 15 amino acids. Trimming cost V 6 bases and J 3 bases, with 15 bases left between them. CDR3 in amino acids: CASRTRGAFNQPQHF. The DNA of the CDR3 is TGTGCCAGCAGGACGCGGGGGGCCTTCAATCAGCCCCAGCATTTT.

The CDR3 is CATGIGGSYNEQFF. In DNA form, the CDR3 reads TGTGCCACCGGAATTGGGGGCTCCTACAATGAGCAGTTCTTC. The chain joins TRBV28 to TRBJ2-1; the D call may be TRBD1 or TRBD2 (5 bases each). Trimming removed 10 bases at V and 0 bases at J, with 13 bases between. CDR1 is MDHEN and CDR2 is SYDVKM in the germline V gene. The CDR3 is made up of 14 amino acids.

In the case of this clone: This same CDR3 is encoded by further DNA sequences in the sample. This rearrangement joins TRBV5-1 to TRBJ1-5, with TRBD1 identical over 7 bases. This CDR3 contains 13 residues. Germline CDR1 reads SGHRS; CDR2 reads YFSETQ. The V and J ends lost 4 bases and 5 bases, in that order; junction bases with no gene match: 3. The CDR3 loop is CASSPQGDQPQHF. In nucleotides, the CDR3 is TGCGCCAGCAGCCCGCAGGGGGATCAGCCCCAGCATTTT. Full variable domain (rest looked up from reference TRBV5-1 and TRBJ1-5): KAGVTQTPRYLIKTRGQQVTLSCSPISGHRSVSWYQQTPGQGLQFLFEYFSETQRNKGNFPGRFSGRQFSNSRSEMNVSTLELGDSALYLCASSPQGDQPQHFGDGTRLSIL.

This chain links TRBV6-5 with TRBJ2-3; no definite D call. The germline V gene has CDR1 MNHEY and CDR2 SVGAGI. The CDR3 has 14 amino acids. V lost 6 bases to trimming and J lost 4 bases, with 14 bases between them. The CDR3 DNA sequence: TGTGCCAGCAGACTGGGTTTCGTCGCAGATACGCAGTATTTT. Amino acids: CASRLGFVADTQYF.

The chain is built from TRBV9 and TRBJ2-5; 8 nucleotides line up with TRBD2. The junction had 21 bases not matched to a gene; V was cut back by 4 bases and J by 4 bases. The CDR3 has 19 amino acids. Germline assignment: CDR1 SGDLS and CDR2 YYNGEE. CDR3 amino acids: CASSPRSAGATPSLETQYF. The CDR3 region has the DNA TGTGCCAGCAGCCCCCGTTCAGCGGGGGCCACTCCCTCCTTAGAGACCCAGTACTTC.

The CDR3, as DNA: TGTGCCAGCAGCTCCCAAGAGACCCAGTACTTC. Protein product: CASSSQETQYF. The chain employs TRBV5-4 and TRBJ2-5; no reliable D call. The V gene lost 3 bases and the J gene lost 1 base, with 1 base spanning the gap. The V gene's germline CDR1 is SGHNT and CDR2 YYREEE (reference sequence). CDR3 length equals 11 residues.

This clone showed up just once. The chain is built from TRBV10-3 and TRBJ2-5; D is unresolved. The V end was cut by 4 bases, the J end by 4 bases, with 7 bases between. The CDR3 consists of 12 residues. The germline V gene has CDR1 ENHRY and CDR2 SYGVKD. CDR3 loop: CAISGRRETQYF. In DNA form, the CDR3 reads TGTGCCATCAGTGGCAGGCGAGAGACCCAGTACTTC.

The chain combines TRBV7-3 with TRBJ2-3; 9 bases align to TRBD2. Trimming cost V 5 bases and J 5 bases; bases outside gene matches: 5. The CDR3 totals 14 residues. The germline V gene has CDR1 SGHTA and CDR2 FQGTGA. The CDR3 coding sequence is TGTGCCAGCAGCGCGGGACTAGCAGTAGATACGCAGTATTTT. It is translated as CASSAGLAVDTQYF.

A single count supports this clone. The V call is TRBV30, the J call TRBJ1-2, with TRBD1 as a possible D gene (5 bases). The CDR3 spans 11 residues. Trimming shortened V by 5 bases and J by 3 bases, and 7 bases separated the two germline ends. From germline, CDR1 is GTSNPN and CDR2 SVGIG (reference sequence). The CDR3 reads CAWGQDYGYTF. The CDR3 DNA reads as TGTGCCTGGGGACAAGACTATGGCTACACCTTC.

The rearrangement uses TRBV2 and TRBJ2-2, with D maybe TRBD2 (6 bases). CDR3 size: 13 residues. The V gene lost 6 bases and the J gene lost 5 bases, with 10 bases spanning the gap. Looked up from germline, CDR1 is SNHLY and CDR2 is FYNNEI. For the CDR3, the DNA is TGTGCCAGCAGGGAGGCGGGGACCGGGGAGCTGTTTTTT. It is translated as CASREAGTGELFF. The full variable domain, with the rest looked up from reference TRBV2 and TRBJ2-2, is EPEVTQTPSHQVTQMGQEVILRCVPISNHLYFYWYRQILGQKVEFLVSFYNNEISEKSEIFDDQFSVERPDGSNFTLKIRSTKLEDSAMYFCASREAGTGELFFGEGSRLTVL.

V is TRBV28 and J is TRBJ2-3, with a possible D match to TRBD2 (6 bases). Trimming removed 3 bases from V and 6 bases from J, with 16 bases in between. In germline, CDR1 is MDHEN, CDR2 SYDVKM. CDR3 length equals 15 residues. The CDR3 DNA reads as TGTGCCAGCAGTTTGATGGCGGCAGGGAGGGATACGCAGTATTTT. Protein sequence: CASSLMAAGRDTQYF.

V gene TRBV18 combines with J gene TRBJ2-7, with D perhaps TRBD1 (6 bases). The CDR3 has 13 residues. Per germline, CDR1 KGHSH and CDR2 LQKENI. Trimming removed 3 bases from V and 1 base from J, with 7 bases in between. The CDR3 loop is CASSPDSSYEQYF. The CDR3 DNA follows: TGTGCCAGCTCACCGGACAGTTCCTACGAGCAGTACTTC.